This T cell receptor (beta chain) was recorded in a study of CD8+ T cells in alopecia areata. Time point described: mouse skin 6 weeks after grafting, around onset of hair loss. Recipient mice underwent skin biopsy at grafting and 3 and 6 weeks later. At least ten counts were recorded for this clone. What it binds is unknown. Mouse gene names and germline throughout. The CDR3 is cut off 4 residues early in the read; its end comes from the germline J gene. RNA was extracted and reverse transcribed into cDNA as the sequencing template. Data came from immunoSEQ multiplex PCR; TCRdb stores just in-frame clones and leaves some out. Reported are over 1,500 clones, none seen only once; the ten largest carry 25% to 30%. The CDR3 covers 14 residues. Germline V gene data show CDR1 as NNHDY and CDR2 as SYVADS. The junction had 0 bases not matched to a gene; V was cut back by 5 bases and J by 1 base. Study-level findings and limits: Affected scalp, especially in alopecia totalis/universalis, had a higher clonality than normal scalp did.

The chain links TRBV13-3 to TRBJ2-3, with 11 positions matching TRBD2. The TCR originated in a C3H/HeJ mouse with alopecia areata. MHC haplotype of the mouse line: H2-k. The sample consisted of skin, taken at week 6. The CDR3 here is CASRDWGGAETLYF. CDR3 bases read: TGTGCCAGCAGGGACTGGGGGGGTGCAGAA.